This T cell receptor (beta chain) derives from a study of cytomegalovirus exposure and HLA in healthy donors. The PCR was carried out with 60 Vbeta primers and 13 Jbeta primers. Here immunoSEQ multiplex PCR was the method, and the copy in TCRdb shows in-frame clones only, minus some. The table lists about 130,000 clones, approximately 82% of them singletons. The CDR3 extends over 18 amino acids. CDR1 and CDR2 from the germline V gene are SGHNT and YYREEE (reference sequence). The junction had 15 bases not matched to a gene; V was cut back by 1 base and J by 5 bases. On this clone: Antigen unknown.

Study results and limitations: Specific recognition of CMV antigens was confirmed in vitro for three chains (all CMV-associated). Several V segments, TRBV6-2 and TRBV6-3 among them, could not be told apart and were dropped.

The TCR originated in a female donor in good health and CMV-seronegative. This chain links TRBV5-4 with TRBJ2-7; 10 positions match TRBD2. Sequenced: PBMCs. CDR3 region: CASSLRTSGISARNEQYF. Written as DNA, the CDR3 is TGTGCCAGCAGCTTGCGGACTAGCGGAATTTCGGCCAGGAACGAGCAGTACTTC.